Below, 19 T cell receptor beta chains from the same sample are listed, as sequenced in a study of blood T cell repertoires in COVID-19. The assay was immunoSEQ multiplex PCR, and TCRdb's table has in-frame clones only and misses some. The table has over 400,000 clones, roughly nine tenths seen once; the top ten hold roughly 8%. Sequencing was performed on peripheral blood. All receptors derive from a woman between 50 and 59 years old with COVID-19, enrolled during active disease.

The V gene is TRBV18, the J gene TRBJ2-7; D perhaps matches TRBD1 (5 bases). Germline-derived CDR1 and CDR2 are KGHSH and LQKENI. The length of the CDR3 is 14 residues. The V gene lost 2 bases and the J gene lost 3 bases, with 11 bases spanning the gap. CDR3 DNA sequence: TGTGCCAGCTCACCATCGGTGGGGCACTACGAGCAGTACTTC. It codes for CASSPSVGHYEQYF.

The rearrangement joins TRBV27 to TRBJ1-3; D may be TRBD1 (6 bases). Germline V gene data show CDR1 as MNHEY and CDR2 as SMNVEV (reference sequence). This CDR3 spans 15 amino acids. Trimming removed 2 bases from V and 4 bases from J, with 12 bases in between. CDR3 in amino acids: CASSLTWDTGNTIYF. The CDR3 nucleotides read TGTGCCAGCAGTTTAACCTGGGACACCGGAAACACCATATATTTT.

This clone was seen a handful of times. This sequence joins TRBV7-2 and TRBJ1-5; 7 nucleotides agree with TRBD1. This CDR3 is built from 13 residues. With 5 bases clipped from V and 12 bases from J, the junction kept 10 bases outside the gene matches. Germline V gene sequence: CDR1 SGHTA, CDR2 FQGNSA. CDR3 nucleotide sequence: TGTGCCAGCAGCCCAACAGGGGCCCGATTCCAGCATTTT. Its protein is CASSPTGARFQHF.

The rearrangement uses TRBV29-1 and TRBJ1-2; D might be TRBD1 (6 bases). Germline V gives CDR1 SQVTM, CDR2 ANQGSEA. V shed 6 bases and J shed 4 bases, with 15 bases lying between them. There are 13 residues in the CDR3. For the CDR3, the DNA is TGCAGCGTGGGGAGGGGGGCAGGCTATGGCTACACCTTC. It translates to CSVGRGAGYGYTF. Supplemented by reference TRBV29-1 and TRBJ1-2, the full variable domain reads SAVISQKPSRDICQRGTSLTIQCQVDSQVTMMFWYRQQPGQSLTLIATANQGSEATYESGFVIDKFPISRPNLTFSTLTVSNMSPEDSSIYLCSVGRGAGYGYTFGSGTRLTVV.

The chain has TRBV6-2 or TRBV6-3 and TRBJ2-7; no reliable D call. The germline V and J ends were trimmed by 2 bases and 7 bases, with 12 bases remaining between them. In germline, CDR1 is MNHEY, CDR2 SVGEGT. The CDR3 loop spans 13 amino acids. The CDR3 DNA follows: TGTGCCAGCAGTTACGGTCCCACAGAAGAGCAGTACTTC. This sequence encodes CASSYGPTEEQYF.

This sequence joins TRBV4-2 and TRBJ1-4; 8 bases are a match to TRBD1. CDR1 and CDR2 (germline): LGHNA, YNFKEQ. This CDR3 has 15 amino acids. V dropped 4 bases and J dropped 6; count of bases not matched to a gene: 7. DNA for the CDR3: TGTGCCAGCAGCCGGTCCCAGACAGGGGATGAAAAACTGTTTTTT. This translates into CASSRSQTGDEKLFF.

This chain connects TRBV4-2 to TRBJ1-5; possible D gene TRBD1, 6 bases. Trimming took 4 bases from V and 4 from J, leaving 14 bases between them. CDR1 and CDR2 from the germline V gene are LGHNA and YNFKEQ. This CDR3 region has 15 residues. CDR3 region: CASSPTEGGNQPQHF. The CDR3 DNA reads TGTGCCAGCAGCCCGACAGAGGGGGGGAATCAGCCCCAGCATTTT.

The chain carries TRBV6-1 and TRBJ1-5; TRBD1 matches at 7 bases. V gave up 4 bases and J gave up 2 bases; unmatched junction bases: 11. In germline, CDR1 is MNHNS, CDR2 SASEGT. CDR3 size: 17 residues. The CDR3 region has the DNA TGTGCCAGCAGTGCTATAAGACAGGGCTCGGGCAATCAGCCCCAGCATTTT. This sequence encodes CASSAIRQGSGNQPQHF.

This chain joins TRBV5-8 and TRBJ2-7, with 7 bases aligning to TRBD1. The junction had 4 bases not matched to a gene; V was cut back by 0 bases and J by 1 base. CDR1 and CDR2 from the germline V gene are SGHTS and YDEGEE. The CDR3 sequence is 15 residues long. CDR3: CASSLADRASYEQYF. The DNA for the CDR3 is TGTGCCAGCAGCTTGGCCGACAGGGCGTCCTACGAGCAGTACTTC. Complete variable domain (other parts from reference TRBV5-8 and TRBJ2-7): EAGVTQSPTHLIKTRGQQATLRCSPISGHTSVYWYQQALGLGLQFLLWYDEGEERNRGNFPPRFSGRQFPNYSSELNVNALELEDSALYLCASSLADRASYEQYFGPGTRLTVT.

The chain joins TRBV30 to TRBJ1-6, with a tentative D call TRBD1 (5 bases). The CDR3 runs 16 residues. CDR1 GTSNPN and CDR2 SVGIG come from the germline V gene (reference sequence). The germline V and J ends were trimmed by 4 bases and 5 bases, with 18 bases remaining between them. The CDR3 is CAWTLGRGGHNSPLHF. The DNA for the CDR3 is TGTGCCTGGACCCTAGGGAGGGGAGGGCATAATTCACCCCTCCACTTT.

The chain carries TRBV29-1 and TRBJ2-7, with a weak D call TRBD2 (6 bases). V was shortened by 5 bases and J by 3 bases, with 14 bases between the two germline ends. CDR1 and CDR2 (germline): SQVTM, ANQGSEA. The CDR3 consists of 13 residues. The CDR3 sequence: CSVLGGEDYEQYF. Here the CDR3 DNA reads TGCAGCGTTTTGGGGGGAGAAGACTACGAGCAGTACTTC.

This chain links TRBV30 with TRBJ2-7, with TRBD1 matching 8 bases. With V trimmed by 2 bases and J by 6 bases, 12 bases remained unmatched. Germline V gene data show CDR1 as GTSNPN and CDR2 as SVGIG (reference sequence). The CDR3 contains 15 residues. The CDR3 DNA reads TGTGCCTGGAGTTCGGTTACAGGGGGATGGTCCGAGCAGTACTTC. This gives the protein CAWSSVTGGWSEQYF.

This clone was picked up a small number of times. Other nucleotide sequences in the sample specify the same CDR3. CDR3 nucleotide sequence: TGTGCCAGCAGTTACGGGGGGACTGAAGCTTTCTTT. Residues: CASSYGGTEAFF. V gene TRBV6-5 combines with J gene TRBJ1-1; D is perhaps TRBD1 (5 bases). Germline V lookup: CDR1 MNHEY, CDR2 SVGAGI. V was trimmed by 2 bases and J by 5 bases, leaving 6 bases between them. The CDR3 spans 12 residues.

The CDR3 region has the DNA TGTGCCAGCAGCTTAGCCGGGACAGGGGCCTACGAGCAGTACTTC. Amino acids: CASSLAGTGAYEQYF. This chain uses TRBV7-8 with TRBJ2-7, with 10 positions matching TRBD1. The CDR3 runs to 15 residues. CDR1 SGHVS and CDR2 FQNEAQ come from the germline V gene. The V segment lost 0 bases and the J segment 2 bases; nucleotides outside the gene matches: 1.

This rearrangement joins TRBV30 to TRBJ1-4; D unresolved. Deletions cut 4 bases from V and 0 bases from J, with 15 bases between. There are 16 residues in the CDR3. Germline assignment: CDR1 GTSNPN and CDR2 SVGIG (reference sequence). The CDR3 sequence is CAWKLRSLATNEKLFF. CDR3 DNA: TGTGCCTGGAAATTGAGAAGCCTTGCAACTAATGAAAAACTGTTTTTT.

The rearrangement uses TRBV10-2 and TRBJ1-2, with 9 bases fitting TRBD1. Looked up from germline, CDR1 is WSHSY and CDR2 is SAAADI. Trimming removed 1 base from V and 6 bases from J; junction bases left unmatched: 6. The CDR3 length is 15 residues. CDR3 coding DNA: TGCGCCAGCAGTGAGTTGGGACAGGGATTTGATGGCTACACCTTC. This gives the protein CASSELGQGFDGYTF.

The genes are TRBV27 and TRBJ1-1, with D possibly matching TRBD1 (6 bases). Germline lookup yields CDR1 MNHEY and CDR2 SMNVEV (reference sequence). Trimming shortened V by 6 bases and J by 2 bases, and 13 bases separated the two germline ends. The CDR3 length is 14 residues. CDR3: CASRAGGRNTEAFF. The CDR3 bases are TGTGCCAGCAGGGCGGGGGGCCGTAACACTGAAGCTTTCTTT.

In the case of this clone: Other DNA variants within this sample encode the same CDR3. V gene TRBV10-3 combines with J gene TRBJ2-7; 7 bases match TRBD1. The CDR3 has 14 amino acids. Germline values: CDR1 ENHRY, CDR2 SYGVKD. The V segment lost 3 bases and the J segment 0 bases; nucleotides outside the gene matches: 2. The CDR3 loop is CAISEWDSSYEQYF. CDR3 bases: TGTGCCATCAGTGAATGGGACAGCTCCTACGAGCAGTACTTC.

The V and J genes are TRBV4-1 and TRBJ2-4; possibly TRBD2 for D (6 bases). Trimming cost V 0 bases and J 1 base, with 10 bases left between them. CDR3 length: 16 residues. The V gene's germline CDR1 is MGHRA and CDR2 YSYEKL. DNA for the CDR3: TGCGCCAGCAGCCAAGAGGGACGGGGGGCCAAAAACATTCAGTACTTC. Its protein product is CASSQEGRGAKNIQYF.